Listed here are 20 T cell receptor beta chains from one sample, sequenced in a study of blood T cell repertoires in COVID-19. Only in-frame clones appear in the TCRdb table, and some are missing; sequencing was by immunoSEQ multiplex PCR. The sample shows roughly 380,000 clones, about 88% of them seen only once. Specimen: PBMCs or T cells enriched from blood (not recorded which). These receptors were obtained from a young woman who had recovered from COVID-19.

The chain combines TRBV27 with TRBJ1-6, with a tentative D call TRBD1 (6 bases). Between the trimmed V and J ends, which lost 5 bases and 6 bases, there was a span of 11 bases. In germline, CDR1 is MNHEY, CDR2 SMNVEV (reference sequence). The CDR3 runs to 14 residues. The CDR3 protein is CASSPTGPNSPLHF. The CDR3 nucleotides read TGTGCCAGCAGTCCGACAGGCCCTAATTCACCCCTCCACTTT.

This rearrangement joins TRBV2 to TRBJ1-6; D unclear. The CDR3 has 14 residues. The germline V gene has CDR1 SNHLY and CDR2 FYNNEI. V was clipped by 3 bases and J by 6 bases, with 9 bases between them. The CDR3 is CASSDGGGNSPLHF. CDR3 sequence (DNA): TGTGCCAGCAGTGACGGAGGTGGTAATTCACCCCTCCACTTT.

V usage is TRBV4-2 and J usage is TRBJ1-5; D is uncertain. Germline lookup yields CDR1 LGHNA and CDR2 YNFKEQ. There are 13 residues in the CDR3. V lost 2 bases and J lost 5, with 7 bases in between. This CDR3 is CASSQYGDQPQHF. CDR3 in DNA: TGTGCCAGCAGCCAATACGGAGATCAGCCCCAGCATTTT.

V usage is TRBV5-1 and J usage is TRBJ2-7; 9 bases fit TRBD2. This CDR3 is built from 13 residues. CDR1 and CDR2 from the germline V gene are SGHRS and YFSETQ. The V and J ends lost 4 bases and 6 bases, in that order; junction bases with no gene match: 5. For the CDR3, the DNA is TGCGCCAGCAGCGATAGCGGGAGCGGCGAGCAGTACTTC. Translated, it gives CASSDSGSGEQYF. Full variable domain (missing parts from reference TRBV5-1 and TRBJ2-7): KAGVTQTPRYLIKTRGQQVTLSCSPISGHRSVSWYQQTPGQGLQFLFEYFSETQRNKGNFPGRFSGRQFSNSRSEMNVSTLELGDSALYLCASSDSGSGEQYFGPGTRLTVT.

This sequence joins TRBV5-4 and TRBJ2-2; TRBD1 agrees at 8 bases. The CDR3 spans 14 residues. After removal of 4 bases from V and 4 bases from J, the junction contained 3 bases not matched to a gene. Germline CDR1 is SGHNT and CDR2 is YYREEE (reference sequence). The CDR3 sequence: CASSQQGGTGELFF. The CDR3 DNA follows: TGTGCCAGCAGCCAACAGGGGGGCACCGGGGAGCTGTTTTTT.

This chain joins TRBV12-1 and TRBJ2-7; TRBD1, as called in the table, went unchecked against the DNA. TRBV12-1 is a known pseudogene. The CDR3 is 13 residues long. This CDR3 is CASSWGQSYEQYF. The CDR3 nucleotides are TGTGCCAGCAGCTGGGGACAATCCTACGAGCAGTACTTC.

V is TRBV19 and J is TRBJ2-3, with D possibly matching TRBD2 (5 bases). Between the trimmed V and J ends, which lost 1 base and 7 bases, there was a span of 9 bases. The CDR3 consists of 13 residues. CDR1 LNHDA and CDR2 SQIVND come from the germline V gene (reference sequence). CDR3 nucleotides: TGTGCCAGTAGTATAGGCACGGGGAATACGCAGTATTTT. This sequence encodes CASSIGTGNTQYF.

The chain has TRBV2 and TRBJ2-7; TRBD1 agrees at 9 bases. V shed 11 bases and J 0 bases; nucleotides not matched to a gene: 8. CDR3 length: 14 residues. Germline V lookup: CDR1 SNHLY, CDR2 FYNNEI. The CDR3 loop reads CAARQGDSSYEQYF. CDR3 DNA sequence: TGTGCCGCGCGACAGGGGGATAGCTCCTACGAGCAGTACTTC.

The chain combines TRBV2 with TRBJ1-4; 7 positions agree with TRBD1. With 7 bases clipped from V and 0 bases from J, the junction kept 8 bases outside the gene matches. In germline, CDR1 is SNHLY, CDR2 FYNNEI. The CDR3 loop spans 16 amino acids. The CDR3 is CASTKNRGTTNEKLFF. CDR3 DNA sequence: TGTGCCAGCACCAAAAACAGGGGAACAACTAATGAAAAACTGTTTTTT. The full variable domain, its missing parts supplied by reference TRBV2 and TRBJ1-4, is EPEVTQTPSHQVTQMGQEVILRCVPISNHLYFYWYRQILGQKVEFLVSFYNNEISEKSEIFDDQFSVERPDGSNFTLKIRSTKLEDSAMYFCASTKNRGTTNEKLFFGSGTQLSVL.

The chain couples TRBV7-9 to TRBJ2-1; D remains ambiguous. V lost 5 bases and J lost 5, with 13 bases in between. CDR1 and CDR2 (germline): SEHNR, FQNEAQ (reference sequence). The CDR3 is 14 amino acids. CDR3 in DNA: TGTGCCAGCAGCCCCCCCGGAGCCGACAATGAGCAGTTCTTC. Translating it yields CASSPPGADNEQFF.

This sequence joins TRBV7-3 and TRBJ2-5, with 9 bases matching TRBD2. Germline CDR1 is SGHTA and CDR2 is FQGTGA. The length of the CDR3 is 15 residues. V was pared by 5 bases and J by 1 base, with 5 bases of the junction left unmatched. The chain's CDR3 is CASSRAGGVQETQYF. CDR3 in DNA: TGTGCCAGCAGCCGAGCGGGGGGAGTCCAAGAGACCCAGTACTTC.

The rearrangement uses TRBV5-1 and TRBJ1-3; tentatively, D is TRBD1 (6 bases). With 7 bases removed from V and 0 bases from J, the gap between germline ends came to 11 bases. Per the germline V gene, CDR1 is SGHRS and CDR2 is YFSETQ. CDR3 size: 14 residues. DNA of the CDR3: TGCGCCAGCTCCGACAGGCTCTCTGGAAACACCATATATTTT. Protein product: CASSDRLSGNTIYF.

This clone was counted once. The rearrangement links TRBV27 to TRBJ1-2; D possibly corresponds to TRBD1 (5 bases). The germline V gene encodes CDR1 MNHEY and CDR2 SMNVEV (reference sequence). The CDR3 is made up of 15 amino acids. V lost 5 bases to trimming and J lost 4 bases, with 17 bases between them. CDR3 protein: CASSPSGGLPYGYTF. In DNA, the CDR3 is TGTGCCAGCAGTCCCTCCGGGGGACTACCCTATGGCTACACCTTC.

The chain links TRBV19 to TRBJ2-3, with 10 bases lining up with TRBD1. J lost 4 bases, V lost 5 bases, and 6 bases had no gene match. Germline V CDR1 and CDR2: LNHDA, SQIVND (reference sequence). The CDR3 loop spans 15 amino acids. The CDR3: CASSDGQGESDTQYF. In nucleotides, the CDR3 is TGTGCCAGTAGTGACGGACAGGGGGAGTCAGATACGCAGTATTTT. The variable domain in full, with the rest retrieved from reference TRBV19 and TRBJ2-3, is DGGITQSPKYLFRKEGQNVTLSCEQNLNHDAMYWYRQDPGQGLRLIYYSQIVNDFQKGDIAEGYSVSREKKESFPLTVTSAQKNPTAFYLCASSDGQGESDTQYFGPGTRLTVL.

The gene calls are TRBV5-1 and TRBJ2-3; tentatively, D is TRBD1 (5 bases). V dropped 2 bases and J dropped 0 bases, with 10 bases sitting between them. The germline V gene has CDR1 SGHRS and CDR2 YFSETQ. This CDR3 has 15 residues. This CDR3 reads CASSFGQTSTDTQYF. The CDR3 DNA is TGCGCCAGCAGCTTTGGACAAACTAGCACAGATACGCAGTATTTT.

The chain recombines TRBV15 with TRBJ1-3; D ambiguous. This CDR3 has 15 amino acids. Per the germline V gene, CDR1 is LNHNV and CDR2 is YYDKDF (reference sequence). The germline V and J ends were trimmed by 0 bases and 2 bases, with 8 bases remaining between them. In nucleotides, the CDR3 is TGTGCCACCAGCAGAGATGGAGTCGCTGGAAACACCATATATTTT. Its protein is CATSRDGVAGNTIYF.

The chain uses TRBV7-9 and TRBJ1-2; 10 bases line up with TRBD1. The germline gives CDR1 SEHNR, CDR2 FQNEAQ (reference sequence). The CDR3 has 14 residues. With V trimmed by 5 bases and J by 6 bases, 6 bases remained unmatched. CDR3 coding DNA: TGTGCCAGCAGCCACCTGACAGGGGGCGATGGCTACACCTTC. This gives the protein CASSHLTGGDGYTF.

The chain couples TRBV9 to TRBJ2-3, with a weak D call TRBD1 (5 bases). The CDR3 consists of 14 residues. In germline, CDR1 is SGDLS, CDR2 YYNGEE. With 6 bases removed from V and 2 bases from J, the gap between germline ends came to 13 bases. CDR3 nucleotides: TGTGCCAGCAACGAAGACAGTCTCACAGATACGCAGTATTTT. Translating gives CASNEDSLTDTQYF.

The rearrangement uses TRBV7-6 and TRBJ2-2; 7 nucleotides agree with TRBD1. Trimming cost V 7 bases and J 6 bases; bases outside gene matches: 5. The CDR3 contains 13 residues. Germline V gene lookup returns CDR1 SGHVS and CDR2 FNYEAQ. The CDR3 DNA reads as TGTGCCAGCAACACAGGGGCGGCCGGGGAGCTGTTTTTT. Protein sequence: CASNTGAAGELFF.

The chain is built from TRBV7-9 and TRBJ2-1; 11 bases agree with TRBD2. CDR1 SEHNR and CDR2 FQNEAQ come from the germline V gene (reference sequence). Trimming at V came to 3 bases and at J to 5 bases, leaving 3 bases not matched to a gene. The CDR3 is 15 amino acids. This CDR3 reads CASSFKGLADNEQFF. The CDR3 coding sequence is TGTGCCAGCAGCTTTAAGGGACTAGCGGACAATGAGCAGTTCTTC.